This T cell receptor (beta chain) was observed in a study of shared clonotypes between healthy human individuals. Study as a whole: Each donor's CD4 naive and CD4 memory cells filled three plates apiece, CD8 naive two, and CD8 memory one.

The authors distributed each subset's genomic DNA evenly over several immunoSEQ plates. TCRdb's copy holds only in-frame clones and misses some; the assay was immunoSEQ multiplex PCR. The sample includes 800,000 to 950,000 clones, 96% of them seen just once. Terminally differentiated effector memory CD45RA+ cells were excluded from the naive CD8 cells, which were CD45RO-negative and positively selected for CCR7. Notes on this clone: Its antigen is still unknown.

Broader study findings: Relative to clonotypes present in all four donors, those not shared had lower generation probabilities. It was expected that sequencing depth would affect clonotype sharing among donors.

This TCR was sampled from a man aged 25-45 years in good health. The sequenced sample was naive CD8+ T cells sorted from blood.

In nucleotides, the CDR3 is TGTGCCAGCACCGGGACGGAGAGCTCCTACGAGCAGTACTTC. Translation gives CASTGTESSYEQYF. The chain employs TRBV7-9 and TRBJ2-7; D is perhaps TRBD1 or TRBD2 (5 bases each). CDR1 is SEHNR, CDR2 FQNEAQ, per germline (reference sequence). V shed 7 bases and J shed 0 bases, with 13 bases lying between them. The CDR3 totals 14 residues.